This T cell receptor beta chain was observed in a study of vaccination effects on CD4 cells after COVID-19. Background on the study: A few convalescent patients underwent early and late post-vaccination sampling. Post-vaccine specimens were collected at a median of 72 days following the second dose.

In regard to this clone: The antigen is not known.

Study-wide findings and caveats: Clones that were induced by infection or by vaccine showed marked contraction late after vaccination. New vaccine-induced clones dominated convalescents' post-vaccine spike-reactive clones.

Isolation of CD4+ T cells took place after less than twelve days of culture. From March to December 2020, the person had a SARS-CoV-2 infection that was confirmed by PCR. Participants completed two doses of the BNT162b2 or mRNA-1273 vaccine. This CDR3 has 17 residues. V gave up 2 bases and J gave up 2 bases; unmatched junction bases: 8. The V gene's germline CDR1 is MNHEY and CDR2 SVGEGT. Method: immunoSEQ multiplex PCR; TCRdb's copy keeps in-frame clones and lacks some. The table lists some 50,000 clones, 65% to 75% of them singletons. The sequenced sample was CD4+ T cells from PBMCs cultured without peptide, obtained after COVID-19 vaccination. The source is a human donor who had a prior SARS-CoV-2 infection. V usage is TRBV6-2 or TRBV6-3 and J usage is TRBJ2-3; 9 bases map to TRBD2. The CDR3 DNA reads TGTGCCAGCAGTTACAGGCGTCTAGCGGGAATCACAGATACGCAGTATTTT. The encoded protein is CASSYRRLAGITDTQYF.